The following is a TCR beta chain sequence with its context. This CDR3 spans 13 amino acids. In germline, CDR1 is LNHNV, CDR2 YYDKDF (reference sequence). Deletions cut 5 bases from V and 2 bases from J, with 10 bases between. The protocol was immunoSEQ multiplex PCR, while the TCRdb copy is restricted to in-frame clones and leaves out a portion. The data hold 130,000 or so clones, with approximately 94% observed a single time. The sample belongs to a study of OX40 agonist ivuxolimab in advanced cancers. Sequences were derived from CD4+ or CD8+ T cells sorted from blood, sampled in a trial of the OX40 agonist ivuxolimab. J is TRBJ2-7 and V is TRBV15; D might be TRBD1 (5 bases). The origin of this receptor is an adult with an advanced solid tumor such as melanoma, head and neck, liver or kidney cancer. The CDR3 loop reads CATSGDSTYEQYF. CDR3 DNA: TGTGCCACCAGCGGCGACAGTACCTACGAGCAGTACTTC.